This is a list of T cell receptor beta chains from one sample in a study of CD8+ T cells in alopecia areata. Measured with immunoSEQ multiplex PCR; TCRdb has only the in-frame clones, and not every one. This table holds fewer than 250,000 clones, 40% to 55% found once. Sequences were derived from CD4+ T cells sorted from blood, sampled between weeks 36 and 40, from a patient treated with tofacitinib. These receptors were obtained from a human donor with alopecia areata. CDR3s include the opening cysteine and the closing phenylalanine or tryptophan. The D gene is left open where the match is weak. Some rows have no size entry. The others give once, few or many, or a class for an expanded clone.

v_call: TRBV19; clone_size: .; j_call: TRBJ1-2; d_call: TRBD1; cdr3_nt: TGTGCCAGTATAAACCGAGGACAGGAGTATGGCTACACCTTC; cdr3_aa: CASINRGQEYGYTF
v_call: TRBV10-3; clone_size: few; j_call: TRBJ2-7; d_call: .; cdr3_nt: TGTGCCATCAGTGAGCGGGCACTTGAGCAGTACTTC; cdr3_aa: CAISERALEQYF
v_call: TRBV6-6; clone_size: .; j_call: TRBJ2-7; d_call: .; cdr3_nt: TGTGCCAGCAGCGACAGGCACTCCTACGAGCAGTACTTC; cdr3_aa: CASSDRHSYEQYF
v_call: TRBV5-1; clone_size: .; j_call: TRBJ2-7; d_call: TRBD1; cdr3_nt: TGCGCCAGCAGCATCCGGACAGGGGAAGGTGCCGAGCAGTACTTC; cdr3_aa: CASSIRTGEGAEQYF
v_call: TRBV2; clone_size: .; j_call: TRBJ2-1; d_call: .; cdr3_nt: TGTGCCAGCAAATCTCAAGGCCCATACAATGAGCAGTTCTTC; cdr3_aa: CASKSQGPYNEQFF
v_call: TRBV7-2; clone_size: .; j_call: TRBJ2-3; d_call: TRBD2; cdr3_nt: TGTGCCAGCAGCCCTAGCGGGAGTAGCACAGATACGCAGTATTTT; cdr3_aa: CASSPSGSSTDTQYF
v_call: TRBV29-1; clone_size: few; j_call: TRBJ2-1; d_call: .; cdr3_nt: TGCAGCGTTTTACCCCGGAGCGGAAACAATGAGCAGTTCTTC; cdr3_aa: CSVLPRSGNNEQFF
v_call: TRBV6-5; clone_size: .; j_call: TRBJ1-1; d_call: .; cdr3_nt: TGTGCCAGCAGTTACTCGGGACGGCTGACTGAAGCTTTCTTT; cdr3_aa: CASSYSGRLTEAFF
v_call: TRBV14; clone_size: few; j_call: TRBJ1-1; d_call: .; cdr3_nt: TGTGCCAGCAGCCGGGTTGGGACCACTGAAGCTTTCTTT; cdr3_aa: CASSRVGTTEAFF
v_call: TRBV29-1; clone_size: few; j_call: TRBJ2-1; d_call: .; cdr3_nt: TGCAGCGTTAGACGGGGGAGCGGGAATGAGCAGTTCTTC; cdr3_aa: CSVRRGSGNEQFF
v_call: TRBV6-5; clone_size: .; j_call: TRBJ2-2; d_call: .; cdr3_nt: TGTGCCAGCAGTTACTTCCCCGGGGCCCGGACCGGGGAGCTGTTTTTT; cdr3_aa: CASSYFPGARTGELFF
v_call: TRBV30; clone_size: .; j_call: TRBJ2-1; d_call: .; cdr3_nt: TGTGCCTGGAGTCCCTCCTACAGGGACAATGAGCAGTTCTTC; cdr3_aa: CAWSPSYRDNEQFF
v_call: TRBV28; clone_size: .; j_call: TRBJ1-2; d_call: .; cdr3_nt: TGTGCCAGCAGTTTAGATAGGCCGTTTCGAAGCTATGGCTACACCTTC; cdr3_aa: CASSLDRPFRSYGYTF
v_call: TRBV10-3; clone_size: .; j_call: TRBJ2-7; d_call: TRBD2; cdr3_nt: TGTGCCATCAGCGAGCGGGAAGCCTACGAGCAGTACTTC; cdr3_aa: CAISEREAYEQYF
v_call: TRBV4-1; clone_size: .; j_call: TRBJ2-4; d_call: TRBD2; cdr3_nt: TGCGCCAGCAGCCAAGAGGGGAGGATAGCGGGGCGGAACATTCAGTACTTC; cdr3_aa: CASSQEGRIAGRNIQYF
v_call: TRBV5-1; clone_size: .; j_call: TRBJ2-3; d_call: TRBD2; cdr3_nt: TGCGCCAGCAGCTCTAGCGGGCCCCCGTTGGATACGCAGTATTTT; cdr3_aa: CASSSSGPPLDTQYF
v_call: TRBV7-9; clone_size: .; j_call: TRBJ2-5; d_call: .; cdr3_nt: TGTGCCAGCAGCCGGGGGACAGCAGAGACCCAGTACTTC; cdr3_aa: CASSRGTAETQYF
v_call: TRBV6-1; clone_size: few; j_call: TRBJ1-3; d_call: .; cdr3_nt: TGTGCCAGCAGTGAAGCGAGCAGGGCTGGAAACACCATATATTTT; cdr3_aa: CASSEASRAGNTIYF
v_call: TRBV2; clone_size: .; j_call: TRBJ2-7; d_call: TRBD1; cdr3_nt: TGTGCCAGCAGTGAAATGGGACAGGGAGGCGAGCAGTACTTC; cdr3_aa: CASSEMGQGGEQYF
v_call: TRBV6-5; clone_size: .; j_call: TRBJ2-7; d_call: .; cdr3_nt: TGTGCCAGCAGTACCGCCGGTCGGTGGGAGCAGTACTTC; cdr3_aa: CASSTAGRWEQYF
v_call: TRBV5-1; clone_size: .; j_call: TRBJ2-5; d_call: TRBD2; cdr3_nt: TGCGCCAGCCGCGGACTAGCGGGAGAGAGAGAGACCCAGTACTTC; cdr3_aa: CASRGLAGERETQYF
v_call: TRBV30; clone_size: .; j_call: TRBJ2-1; d_call: .; cdr3_nt: TGTGCCTGGAGCGTTTACAATGAGCAGTTCTTC; cdr3_aa: CAWSVYNEQFF
v_call: TRBV4-1; clone_size: .; j_call: TRBJ1-2; d_call: .; cdr3_nt: TGCGCCAGCAGCCAAGAGGCAGGCCCAGATAACTATGGCTACACCTTC; cdr3_aa: CASSQEAGPDNYGYTF
v_call: TRBV29-1; clone_size: .; j_call: TRBJ2-3; d_call: TRBD2; cdr3_nt: TGCAGCGTCCAGAGACTAGCGGGAGCAGATACGCAGTATTTT; cdr3_aa: CSVQRLAGADTQYF
v_call: TRBV30; clone_size: .; j_call: TRBJ2-7; d_call: TRBD1; cdr3_nt: TGTGCCTGGAGCCTAGGACAGGTTCAGCAGTACTTC; cdr3_aa: CAWSLGQVQQYF
v_call: TRBV6-5; clone_size: .; j_call: TRBJ1-2; d_call: .; cdr3_nt: TGTGCCAGCAGTTTACAGGGTGCGGGCTACACCTTC; cdr3_aa: CASSLQGAGYTF
v_call: TRBV5-1; clone_size: .; j_call: TRBJ2-1; d_call: TRBD2; cdr3_nt: TGCGCCAGCACCGTAGCGGGGGAGGGCTACAATGAGCAGTTCTTC; cdr3_aa: CASTVAGEGYNEQFF
v_call: TRBV6-1; clone_size: .; j_call: TRBJ2-5; d_call: .; cdr3_nt: TGTGCCAGCAGTGATACCTCGGGGGATCCGGTGGAGACCCAGTACTTC; cdr3_aa: CASSDTSGDPVETQYF